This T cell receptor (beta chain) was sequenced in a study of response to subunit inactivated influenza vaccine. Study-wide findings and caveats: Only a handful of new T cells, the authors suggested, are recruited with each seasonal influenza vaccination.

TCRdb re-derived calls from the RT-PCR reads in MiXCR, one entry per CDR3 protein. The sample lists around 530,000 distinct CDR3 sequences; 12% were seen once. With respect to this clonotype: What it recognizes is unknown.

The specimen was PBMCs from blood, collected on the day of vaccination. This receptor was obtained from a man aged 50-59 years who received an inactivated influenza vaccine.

The CDR3 spells CSVAGEAYEQYF. CDR3 in DNA: TGCAGTGTGGCAGGGGAGGCCTACGAGCAGTACTTC. The rearrangement uses TRBV20-1 and TRBJ2-7; the D gene could be TRBD1 or TRBD2 (6 bases each). The CDR3 covers 12 residues. Per germline, CDR1 DFQATT and CDR2 SNEGSKA (reference sequence). The V end was cut by 7 bases, the J end by 2 bases, with 12 bases between.